The 14 T cell receptor beta chains below come from one sample, sequenced in a study of T cells in localized non-small cell lung cancer. Measured with immunoSEQ multiplex PCR; TCRdb has only the in-frame clones, and not every one. The data show under 95,000 clones, approximately 80% seen once. Sequences were derived from peripheral blood, sampled before any cancer treatment. These receptors were collected from a female donor over 55 with stage I lung adenocarcinoma.

This chain connects TRBV13 to TRBJ1-1; D is undetermined. The germline V gene has CDR1 PRHDT and CDR2 FYEKMQ (reference sequence). The CDR3 runs 12 residues. V lost 5 bases and J lost 8, with 12 bases in between. The CDR3 loop is CASSRPVGEAFF. CDR3 bases: TGTGCCAGCAGCCGTCCTGTGGGCGAAGCTTTCTTT.

This clone was detected only a few times. The chain is built from TRBV9 and TRBJ2-3; 8 bases match TRBD2. Germline CDR1 is SGDLS and CDR2 is YYNGEE. The V and J ends lost 0 bases and 2 bases, in that order; junction bases with no gene match: 8. The CDR3 covers 17 residues. In DNA, the CDR3 is TGTGCCAGCAGCGTAGGGCCCAGCGGGAGTATCACAGATACGCAGTATTTT. This gives the protein CASSVGPSGSITDTQYF. Complete variable domain (other parts from reference TRBV9 and TRBJ2-3): DSGVTQTPKHLITATGQRVTLRCSPRSGDLSVYWYQQSLDQGLQFLIQYYNGEERAKGNILERFSAQQFPDLHSELNLSSLELGDSALYFCASSVGPSGSITDTQYFGPGTRLTVL.

V is TRBV28 and J is TRBJ2-1; TRBD2 matches at 9 bases. The CDR3 has 12 amino acids. In germline, CDR1 is MDHEN, CDR2 SYDVKM. V was pared by 2 bases and J by 10 bases, with 0 bases of the junction left unmatched. CDR3 coding DNA: TGTGCCAGCAGTTTACTAGCGGGAGAGCAGTTCTTC. This gives the protein CASSLLAGEQFF.

The chain has TRBV4-3 and TRBJ1-1; TRBD1 might be the D (5 bases). The CDR3 runs to 18 residues. The germline V gene encodes CDR1 LGHNA and CDR2 YSLEER. V was cut by 1 base and J by 5 bases, with 23 bases left in between. CDR3 amino acids: CASSQGTRPGGSGTEAFF. The CDR3 DNA reads TGCGCCAGCAGCCAAGGAACCCGGCCCGGGGGGTCGGGTACTGAAGCTTTCTTT.

The V and J genes are TRBV7-7 and TRBJ1-6; D might be TRBD1 (6 bases). CDR1 and CDR2 (germline): SSHAT, FNYEAQ (reference sequence). The length of the CDR3 is 14 residues. V was pared by 6 bases and J by 7 bases, with 13 bases between. CDR3 bases: TGTGCCAGCAGTTTAACTAGGGGGAATTCACCCCTCCACTTT. Translation gives CASSLTRGNSPLHF.

This sequence joins TRBV28 and TRBJ1-4; maybe TRBD1 (6 bases). There are 14 residues in the CDR3. The V gene lost 8 bases and the J gene lost 4 bases, with 14 bases spanning the gap. The germline V gene encodes CDR1 MDHEN and CDR2 SYDVKM. This CDR3 is CASGQGTFNEKLFF. Here the CDR3 DNA reads TGTGCCAGCGGCCAGGGGACTTTTAATGAAAAACTGTTTTTT. Filled out from reference TRBV28 and TRBJ1-4, the complete variable domain reads DVKVTQSSRYLVKRTGEKVFLECVQDMDHENMFWYRQDPGLGLRLIYFSYDVKMKEKGDIPEGYSVSREKKERFSLILESASTNQTSMYLCASGQGTFNEKLFFGSGTQLSVL.

This rearrangement joins TRBV5-1 to TRBJ1-3; 7 positions match TRBD1. Trimming removed 4 bases from V and 0 bases from J; junction bases left unmatched: 10. The CDR3 has 17 residues. Per germline, CDR1 SGHRS and CDR2 YFSETQ. CDR3 sequence reads: CASSPRGQALSGNTIYF. The CDR3, as DNA: TGCGCCAGCAGCCCAAGAGGACAGGCGCTCTCTGGAAACACCATATATTTT.

The rearrangement uses TRBV2 and TRBJ2-5; TRBD1 might be the D (6 bases). CDR1 is SNHLY, CDR2 FYNNEI, per germline. This CDR3 spans 14 amino acids. Trimming shortened V by 8 bases and J by 3 bases, and 16 bases separated the two germline ends. The CDR3, as DNA: TGTGCCAGCGGGATAGGGGGACCCAAAGAGACCCAGTACTTC. It specifies CASGIGGPKETQYF.

The V and J genes are TRBV27 and TRBJ2-7, with D possibly TRBD2 on 6 matching bases. This CDR3 is 14 amino acids long. Trimming left V 5 bases short and J 0 bases short, with 11 bases between. Germline values: CDR1 MNHEY, CDR2 SMNVEV (reference sequence). The CDR3 nucleotides are TGTGCCAGCAGTCCGGGACTTAGCTCCTACGAGCAGTACTTC. The encoded protein is CASSPGLSSYEQYF.

The chain employs TRBV5-6 and TRBJ2-7; D could derive from TRBD1 or TRBD2 (6 bases each). The germline V and J ends were trimmed by 5 bases and 4 bases, with 19 bases remaining between them. The CDR3 runs to 15 residues. Germline CDR1 and CDR2: SGHDT and YYEEEE. CDR3 sequence reads: CASSEERGVLYEQYF. The CDR3 nucleotides are TGTGCCAGCAGTGAAGAGAGGGGGGTCTTATACGAGCAGTACTTC.

The chain carries TRBV19 and TRBJ2-3, with TRBD2 identical over 8 bases. The CDR3 has 17 amino acids. Looked up from germline, CDR1 is LNHDA and CDR2 is SQIVND (reference sequence). V lost 4 bases and J lost 2; bases outside the gene matches: 11. For the CDR3, the DNA is TGTGCCAGTAGTAGTCGCACGGCTAGCGGGCCCACAGATACGCAGTATTTT. Amino acids: CASSSRTASGPTDTQYF.

The chain employs TRBV28 and TRBJ2-1, with 8 bases aligning to TRBD2. With V trimmed by 5 bases and J by 2 bases, 11 bases remained unmatched. The CDR3 runs 17 residues. CDR1 is MDHEN and CDR2 is SYDVKM in the germline V gene. The CDR3 reads CASSASPGTSPYNEQFF. The CDR3 nucleotides read TGTGCCAGCAGTGCTTCTCCCGGGACTAGTCCCTACAATGAGCAGTTCTTC.

This clone was found a few times. The rearrangement joins TRBV4-1 to TRBJ2-5; D might be TRBD2 (5 bases). The CDR3 extends over 17 amino acids. The ends were cut back, 2 bases at V and 5 bases at J, with 21 bases in the middle. Germline V gene lookup returns CDR1 MGHRA and CDR2 YSYEKL. The CDR3 reads CASSQTLSGSRGETQYF. The DNA for the CDR3 is TGCGCCAGCAGCCAAACTCTTTCTGGGTCTAGAGGGGAGACCCAGTACTTC.

The rearrangement uses TRBV30 and TRBJ1-4, with D unclear. This CDR3 spans 14 amino acids. V was clipped by 3 bases and J by 4 bases, with 12 bases between them. Per the germline V gene, CDR1 is GTSNPN and CDR2 is SVGIG (reference sequence). The CDR3 DNA reads TGTGCCTGGAGGCCTAGACGGTATAATGAAAAACTGTTTTTT. As protein: CAWRPRRYNEKLFF. Full variable domain (rest looked up from reference TRBV30 and TRBJ1-4): SQTIHQWPATLVQPVGSPLSLECTVEGTSNPNLYWYRQAAGRGLQLLFYSVGIGQISSEVPQNLSASRPQDRQFILSSKKLLLSDSGFYLCAWRPRRYNEKLFFGSGTQLSVL.